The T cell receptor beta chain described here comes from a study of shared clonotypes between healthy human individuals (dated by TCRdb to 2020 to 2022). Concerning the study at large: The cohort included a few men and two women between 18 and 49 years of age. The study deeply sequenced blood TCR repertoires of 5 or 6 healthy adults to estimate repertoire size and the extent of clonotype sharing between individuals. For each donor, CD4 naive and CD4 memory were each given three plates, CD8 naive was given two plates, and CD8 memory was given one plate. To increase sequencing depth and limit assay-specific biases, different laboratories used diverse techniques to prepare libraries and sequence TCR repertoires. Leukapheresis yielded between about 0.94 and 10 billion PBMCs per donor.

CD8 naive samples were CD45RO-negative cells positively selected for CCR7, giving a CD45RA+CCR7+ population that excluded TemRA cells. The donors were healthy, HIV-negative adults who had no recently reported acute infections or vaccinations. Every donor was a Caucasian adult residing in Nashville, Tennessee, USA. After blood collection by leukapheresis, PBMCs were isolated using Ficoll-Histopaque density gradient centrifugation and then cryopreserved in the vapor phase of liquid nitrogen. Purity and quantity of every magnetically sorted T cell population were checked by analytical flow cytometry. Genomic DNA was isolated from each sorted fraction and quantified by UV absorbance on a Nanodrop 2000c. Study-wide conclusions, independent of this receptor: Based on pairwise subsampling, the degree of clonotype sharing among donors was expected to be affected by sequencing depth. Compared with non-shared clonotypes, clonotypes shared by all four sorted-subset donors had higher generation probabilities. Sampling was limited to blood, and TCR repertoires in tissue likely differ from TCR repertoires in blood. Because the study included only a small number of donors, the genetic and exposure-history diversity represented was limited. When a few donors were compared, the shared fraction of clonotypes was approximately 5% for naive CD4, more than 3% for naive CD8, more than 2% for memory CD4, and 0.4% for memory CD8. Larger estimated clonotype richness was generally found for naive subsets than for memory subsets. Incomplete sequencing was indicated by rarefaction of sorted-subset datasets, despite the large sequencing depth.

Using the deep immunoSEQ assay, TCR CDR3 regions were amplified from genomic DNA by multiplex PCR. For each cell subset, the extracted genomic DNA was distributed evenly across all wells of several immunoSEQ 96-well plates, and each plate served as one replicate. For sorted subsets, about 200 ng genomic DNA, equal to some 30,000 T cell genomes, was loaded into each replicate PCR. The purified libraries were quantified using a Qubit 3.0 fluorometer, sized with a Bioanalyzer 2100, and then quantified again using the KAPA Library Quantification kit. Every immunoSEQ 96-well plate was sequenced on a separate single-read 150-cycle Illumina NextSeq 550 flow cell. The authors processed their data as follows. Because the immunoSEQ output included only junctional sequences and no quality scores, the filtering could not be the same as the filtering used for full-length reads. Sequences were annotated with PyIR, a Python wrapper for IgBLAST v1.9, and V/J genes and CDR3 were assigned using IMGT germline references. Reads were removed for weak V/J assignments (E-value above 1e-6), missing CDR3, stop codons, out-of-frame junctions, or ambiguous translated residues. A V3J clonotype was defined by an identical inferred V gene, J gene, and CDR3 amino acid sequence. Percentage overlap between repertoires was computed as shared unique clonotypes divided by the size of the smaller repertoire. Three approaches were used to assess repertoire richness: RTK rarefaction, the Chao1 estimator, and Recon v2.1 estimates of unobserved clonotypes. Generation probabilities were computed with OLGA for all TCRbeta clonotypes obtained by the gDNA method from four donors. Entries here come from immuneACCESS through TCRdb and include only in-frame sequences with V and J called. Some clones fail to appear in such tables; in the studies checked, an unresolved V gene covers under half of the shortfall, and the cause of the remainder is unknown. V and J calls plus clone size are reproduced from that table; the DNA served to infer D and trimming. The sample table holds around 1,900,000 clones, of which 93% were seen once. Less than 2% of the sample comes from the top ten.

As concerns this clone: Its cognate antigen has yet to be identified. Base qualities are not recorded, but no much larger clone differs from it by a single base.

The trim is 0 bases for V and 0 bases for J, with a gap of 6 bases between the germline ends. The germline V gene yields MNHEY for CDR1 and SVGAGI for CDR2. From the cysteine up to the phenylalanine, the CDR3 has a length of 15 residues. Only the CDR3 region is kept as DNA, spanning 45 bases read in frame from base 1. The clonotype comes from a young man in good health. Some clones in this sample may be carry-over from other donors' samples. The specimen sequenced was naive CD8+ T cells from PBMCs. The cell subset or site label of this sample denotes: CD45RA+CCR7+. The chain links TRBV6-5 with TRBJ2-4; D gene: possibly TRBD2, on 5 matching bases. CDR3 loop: CASSYSRGAKNIQYF. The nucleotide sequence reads TGTGCCAGCAGTTACTCTCGGGGAGCCAAAAACATTCAGTACTTC.